The clone carrying this T cell receptor (beta chain) was detected only a few times. The antigen remains unidentified. The data stem from a study of identical twins. Study outcomes and limitations: Beta out-of-frame sequences displayed a weaker excess of sharing between twins.

Germline V gene data show CDR1 as PRHDT and CDR2 as FYEKMQ (reference sequence). The CDR3 runs 13 residues. V lost 6 bases to trimming and J lost 6 bases, with 12 bases between them. TCRdb passed the 5' RACE reads through MiXCR, listing each CDR3 protein once. Here the sample spans roughly 720,000 distinct CDR3 sequences, around a sixth being singletons. These data also featured in a second study, about T cells expressing NK-cell markers.

The genes are TRBV13 and TRBJ2-1; perhaps TRBD2 as D (6 bases). The receptor was derived from a young woman in good health. Sequencing was carried out using PBMCs. This CDR3 reads CASRPGGPNEQFF. In DNA, the CDR3 is TGTGCCAGCAGACCCGGGGGTCCCAATGAGCAGTTCTTC.